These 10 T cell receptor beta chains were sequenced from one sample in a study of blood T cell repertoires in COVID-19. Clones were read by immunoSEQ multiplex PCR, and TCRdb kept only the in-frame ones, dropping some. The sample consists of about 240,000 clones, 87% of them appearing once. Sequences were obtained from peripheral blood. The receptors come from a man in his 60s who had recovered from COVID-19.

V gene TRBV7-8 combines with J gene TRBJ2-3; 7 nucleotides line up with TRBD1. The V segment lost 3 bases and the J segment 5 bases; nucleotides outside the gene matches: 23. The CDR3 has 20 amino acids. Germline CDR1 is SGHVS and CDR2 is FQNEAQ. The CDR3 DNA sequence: TGTGCCAGCAGCTTCGTTCGTAGCCGGAGAGGGACAGACCGCCGAGATACGCAGTATTTT. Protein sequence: CASSFVRSRRGTDRRDTQYF.

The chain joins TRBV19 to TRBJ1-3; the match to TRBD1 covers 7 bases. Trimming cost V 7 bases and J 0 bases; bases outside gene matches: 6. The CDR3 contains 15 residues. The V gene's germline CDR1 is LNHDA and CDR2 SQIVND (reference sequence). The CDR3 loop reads CASMEGQVSGNTIYF. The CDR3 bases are TGTGCCAGTATGGAAGGACAGGTCTCTGGAAACACCATATATTTT.

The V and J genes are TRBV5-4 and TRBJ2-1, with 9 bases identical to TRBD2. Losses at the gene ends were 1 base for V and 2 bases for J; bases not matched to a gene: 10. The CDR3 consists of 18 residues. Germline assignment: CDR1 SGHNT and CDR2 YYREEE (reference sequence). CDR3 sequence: CASSLLAGGGVPYNEQFF. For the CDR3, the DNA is TGTGCCAGCAGCTTGCTCGCTGGCGGGGGGGTCCCCTACAATGAGCAGTTCTTC.

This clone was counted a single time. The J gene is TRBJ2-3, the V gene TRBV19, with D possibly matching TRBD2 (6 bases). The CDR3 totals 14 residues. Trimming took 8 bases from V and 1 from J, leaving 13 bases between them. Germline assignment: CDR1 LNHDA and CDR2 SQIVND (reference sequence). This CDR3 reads CASQKWGGTDTQYF. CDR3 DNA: TGTGCCAGTCAAAAGTGGGGGGGCACAGATACGCAGTATTTT.

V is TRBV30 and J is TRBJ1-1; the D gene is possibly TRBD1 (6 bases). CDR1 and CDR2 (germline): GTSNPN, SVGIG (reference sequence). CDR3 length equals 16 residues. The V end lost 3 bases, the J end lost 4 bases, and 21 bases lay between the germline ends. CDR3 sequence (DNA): TGTGCCTGGAGCACGATCCGGGTCCGAGGGGGCACTGAAGCTTTCTTT. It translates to CAWSTIRVRGGTEAFF.

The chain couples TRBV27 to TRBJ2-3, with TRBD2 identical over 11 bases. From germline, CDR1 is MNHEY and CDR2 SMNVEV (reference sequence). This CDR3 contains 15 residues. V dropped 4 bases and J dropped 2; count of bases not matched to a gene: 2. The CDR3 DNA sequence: TGTGCCAGCAGTTCTAGCGGGGGGTCCACAGATACGCAGTATTTT. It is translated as CASSSSGGSTDTQYF.

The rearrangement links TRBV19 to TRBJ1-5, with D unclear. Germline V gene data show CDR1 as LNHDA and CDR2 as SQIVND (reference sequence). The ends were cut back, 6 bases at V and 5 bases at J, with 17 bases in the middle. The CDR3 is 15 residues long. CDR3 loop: CASRTSRVTDQPQHF. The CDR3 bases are TGTGCCAGTAGAACTTCCCGGGTTACGGATCAGCCCCAGCATTTT. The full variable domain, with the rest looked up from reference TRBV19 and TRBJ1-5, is DGGITQSPKYLFRKEGQNVTLSCEQNLNHDAMYWYRQDPGQGLRLIYYSQIVNDFQKGDIAEGYSVSREKKESFPLTVTSAQKNPTAFYLCASRTSRVTDQPQHFGDGTRLSIL.

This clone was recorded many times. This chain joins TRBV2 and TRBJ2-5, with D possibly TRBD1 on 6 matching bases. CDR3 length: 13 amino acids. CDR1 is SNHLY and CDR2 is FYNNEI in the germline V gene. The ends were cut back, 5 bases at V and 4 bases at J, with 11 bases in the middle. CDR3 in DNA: TGTGCCAGCAGTTCCACAGGGCGAGAGACCCAGTACTTC. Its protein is CASSSTGRETQYF.

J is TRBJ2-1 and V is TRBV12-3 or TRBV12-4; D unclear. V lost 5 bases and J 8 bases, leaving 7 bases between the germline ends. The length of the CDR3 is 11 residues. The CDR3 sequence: CASSNGHEQFF. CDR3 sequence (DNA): TGTGCCAGCAGTAATGGGCATGAGCAGTTCTTC.

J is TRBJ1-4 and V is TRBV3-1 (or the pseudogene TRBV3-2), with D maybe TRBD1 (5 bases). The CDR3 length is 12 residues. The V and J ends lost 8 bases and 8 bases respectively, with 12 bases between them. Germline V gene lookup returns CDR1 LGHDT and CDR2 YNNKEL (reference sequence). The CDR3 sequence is CASHSGEEKLFF. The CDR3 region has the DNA TGTGCCAGCCATTCGGGGGAGGAAAAACTGTTTTTT.